The text below deals with one T cell receptor (beta chain). Its specificity is not known. TCRdb's table, derived via immunoSEQ multiplex PCR, lists solely in-frame clones and lacks some. The repertoire holds over 95,000 clones, 75% to 90% seen once, with roughly 0.55% in the top ten. Time point here: week 11, during vaccination. The investigators gave 300 ug of mutant IDH1 20-mer peptide in each vaccine dose, together with topical imiquimod. This CDR3 has 14 residues. Trimming took 3 bases from V and 3 from J, leaving 12 bases between them. Germline V gene sequence: CDR1 SGHTA, CDR2 FQGTGA. The sample originates from a study of a mutant IDH1 vaccine in newly diagnosed glioma. Study-level information: At weeks 1, 3, 5, 7, 11, 15, 19 and 23, patients received a vaccination, eight in all. The study started vaccination 4-6 weeks after radiotherapy alone, or with temozolomide cycles. Patients got radiotherapy, temozolomide, or both beforehand, and most got both.

Study findings and constraints: Immune responses induced by vaccination arose in 93.3% of the patients.

The TCR sequence derives from a woman in her forties or fifties with glioma. The chain couples TRBV7-3 to TRBJ2-7, with D uncertain. The sample consisted of PBMCs, taken from a glioma patient whose treatment included an IDH1 peptide vaccine. CDR3: CASSFGRNLYEQYF. The CDR3 bases are TGTGCCAGCAGCTTCGGGCGGAATCTCTACGAGCAGTACTTC.